Shown below are 10 T cell receptor beta chains from a single sample sequenced in a study of blood T cell repertoires in COVID-19. The data were produced by immunoSEQ multiplex PCR, yet TCRdb's version contains in-frame clones alone and is incomplete. Seen here are about 100,000 clones, roughly 84% observed once, and the top ten hold approximately 4.1%. Sequenced material: peripheral blood. The source is a human donor in a cohort sampled during active COVID-19.

This clone was counted only a few times. The CDR3 is CASSGGTSGTYEQYF. The DNA of the CDR3 is TGCGCCAGCAGCGGAGGGACTAGCGGGACCTACGAGCAGTACTTC. The chain is built from TRBV5-1 and TRBJ2-7; TRBD2 matches 13 bases. The J segment lost 2 bases and the V segment lost 4 bases, leaving 3 bases of the junction unmatched. The germline CDR1 and CDR2 sequences are SGHRS and YFSETQ. The length of the CDR3 is 15 residues.

The CDR3 region has the DNA TGCGCCAGCAGCCAAGATACCGGGGTTAGTGGCTACACCTTC. It translates to CASSQDTGVSGYTF. The chain carries TRBV4-3 and TRBJ1-2; D is undetermined. Germline V gene lookup returns CDR1 LGHNA and CDR2 YSLEER. Trimming stripped 0 bases from V and 7 bases from J, with 12 bases between. This CDR3 spans 14 amino acids.

As to this clone: The junction does not match germline at one end; this may be a read error. The gene calls are TRBV9 and TRBJ2-5; TRBD2 matches 13 bases. The CDR3 is 13 residues long. The germline gives CDR1 SGDLS, CDR2 YYNGEE. CDR3 coding DNA: TGTGCCAGCAGCGAAACTAGCGGGAGGGCCCAATACTTC. Translating it yields CASSETSGRAQYF.

This chain connects TRBV18 to TRBJ1-4; TRBD1 aligns across 8 bases. The CDR3 extends over 15 amino acids. V lost 4 bases, J lost 2 bases, and 3 bases stayed unmatched. Germline lookup yields CDR1 KGHSH and CDR2 LQKENI. This chain's CDR3 is CASSQRQGTNEKLFF. The CDR3 DNA follows: TGTGCCAGCTCACAACGACAGGGGACTAATGAAAAACTGTTTTTT.

This sequence joins TRBV6-5 and TRBJ2-1, with 7 bases fitting TRBD2. Trimming cost V 0 bases and J 7 bases; bases outside gene matches: 3. The length of the CDR3 is 14 residues. The germline CDR1 and CDR2 sequences are MNHEY and SVGAGI. CDR3 region: CASSYSTSRNEQFF. The CDR3 nucleotides read TGTGCCAGCAGTTACTCGACTAGCCGAAATGAGCAGTTCTTC.

This rearrangement joins TRBV2 to TRBJ2-2, with D perhaps TRBD2 (5 bases). Germline CDR1 reads SNHLY; CDR2 reads FYNNEI. V lost 4 bases to trimming and J lost 2 bases, with 14 bases between them. This CDR3 has 16 residues. The CDR3 spells CASSVMGDLNTGELFF. CDR3 DNA sequence: TGTGCCAGCAGTGTGATGGGAGACCTCAACACCGGGGAGCTGTTTTTT.

This sequence joins TRBV14 and TRBJ2-1; 8 bases are shared with TRBD1. V lost 1 base and J lost 6; bases outside the gene matches: 5. Germline assignment: CDR1 SGHDN and CDR2 FVKESK. The length of the CDR3 is 15 residues. The DNA of the CDR3 is TGTGCCAGCAGCCAAGCAGGGGGCCATTTCAATGAGCAGTTCTTC. Protein product: CASSQAGGHFNEQFF.

The V and J genes are TRBV7-9 and TRBJ2-5; 11 bases are a match to TRBD2. Germline-derived CDR1 and CDR2 are SEHNR and FQNEAQ (reference sequence). V lost 4 bases to trimming and J lost 6 bases; unmatched junction nucleotides: 7. The CDR3 contains 15 residues. The DNA of the CDR3 is TGTGCCAGCAGCTCCCGGGTAGCGGGAGGGAAGACCCAGTACTTC. It codes for CASSSRVAGGKTQYF. Based on the CDR3 plus reference TRBV7-9 and TRBJ2-5, the full variable domain is DTGVSQNPRHKITKRGQNVTFRCDPISEHNRLYWYRQTLGQGPEFLTYFQNEAQLEKSRLLSDRFSAERPKGSFSTLEIQRTEQGDSAMYLCASSSRVAGGKTQYFGPGTRLLVL.

This chain connects TRBV30 to TRBJ2-3; 10 bases are shared with TRBD2. There are 15 residues in the CDR3. The germline CDR1 and CDR2 sequences are GTSNPN and SVGIG (reference sequence). Unmatched junction bases numbered 5, after V lost 5 bases and J lost 0 bases. As DNA, the CDR3 is TGTGCCTGGGGACCACTAGCGGGGAGCACAGATACGCAGTATTTT. It is translated as CAWGPLAGSTDTQYF.

The rearrangement links TRBV28 to TRBJ1-6; the match to TRBD1 covers 11 bases. Trimming cost V 5 bases and J 15 bases; bases outside gene matches: 9. CDR1 MDHEN and CDR2 SYDVKM come from the germline V gene. The CDR3 runs 14 residues. The CDR3 nucleotides are TGTGCCAGCAGTCGGACAGGGGGCTCGTCGGTCCTCCACTTT. Its protein product is CASSRTGGSSVLHF.